The 6 T cell receptor beta chains given below trace back to one sample, sequenced in a study of cytomegalovirus exposure and HLA in healthy donors. With 60 Vbeta and 13 Jbeta primers, the PCR was carried out. Here immunoSEQ multiplex PCR was the method, and the copy in TCRdb shows in-frame clones only, minus some. The sample contains 40,000 to 45,000 clones, under 60% of which appear only once. Sequencing used PBMCs. These TCRs come from a man aged 55 to 70 in good health and CMV-seronegative.

This clone was detected only a few times. The rearrangement joins TRBV5-1 to TRBJ2-5; tentative D call: TRBD1 (6 bases). CDR1 SGHRS and CDR2 YFSETQ come from the germline V gene. Deletions cut 3 bases from V and 3 bases from J, with 9 bases between. The CDR3 runs 13 residues. The CDR3 DNA reads as TGCGCCAGCAGCTCCTCAGGGGAAGAGACCCAGTACTTC. Amino acids: CASSSSGEETQYF. The full variable domain, its missing parts supplied by reference TRBV5-1 and TRBJ2-5, is KAGVTQTPRYLIKTRGQQVTLSCSPISGHRSVSWYQQTPGQGLQFLFEYFSETQRNKGNFPGRFSGRQFSNSRSEMNVSTLELGDSALYLCASSSSGEETQYFGPGTRLLVL.

The gene calls are TRBV7-8 and TRBJ2-1, with 8 bases that match TRBD2. The germline V gene encodes CDR1 SGHVS and CDR2 FQNEAQ. J gave up 7 bases and V 3 bases, and 5 bases lay outside the gene matches. This CDR3 spans 14 amino acids. The CDR3 coding sequence is TGTGCCAGCAGCTTGACGGGAGGGCCGAATGAGCAGTTCTTC. This codes for CASSLTGGPNEQFF.

This clone was counted a few times. J is TRBJ2-7 and V is TRBV4-1; TRBD2 matches 12 bases. J gave up 5 bases and V 4 bases, and 9 bases lay outside the gene matches. CDR3 length equals 16 residues. Germline lookup yields CDR1 MGHRA and CDR2 YSYEKL. CDR3 sequence reads: CASSLTSGRNDNEQYF. CDR3 sequence (DNA): TGCGCCAGCAGCCTAACTAGCGGGAGGAATGATAACGAGCAGTACTTC.

V is TRBV5-4 and J is TRBJ2-1; tentative D call: TRBD1 (6 bases). There are 16 residues in the CDR3. Trimming left V 0 bases short and J 7 bases short, with 17 bases between. Looked up from germline, CDR1 is SGHNT and CDR2 is YYREEE (reference sequence). CDR3 loop: CASSLAGTGFRNEQFF. CDR3 DNA: TGTGCCAGCAGCTTGGCCGGAACAGGGTTTAGGAATGAGCAGTTCTTC.

The chain couples TRBV5-1 to TRBJ2-5, with 7 bases fitting TRBD1. The CDR3 contains 15 residues. After removal of 3 bases from V and 0 bases from J, the junction contained 5 bases not matched to a gene. The germline V gene has CDR1 SGHRS and CDR2 YFSETQ. DNA of the CDR3: TGCGCCAGCAGCTCACCACAGGGGTACCAAGAGACCCAGTACTTC. Amino acid sequence: CASSSPQGYQETQYF.

The J gene is TRBJ2-1, the V gene TRBV5-6; D is uncertain. CDR3 length equals 13 residues. Trimming took 4 bases from V and 9 from J, leaving 14 bases between them. Per germline, CDR1 SGHDT and CDR2 YYEEEE. The CDR3 loop reads CASSQASGLEQFF. Written as DNA, the CDR3 is TGTGCCAGCAGCCAGGCCTCTGGGCTTGAGCAGTTCTTC.